This T cell receptor (beta chain) is from a study of cytomegalovirus exposure and HLA in healthy donors. At collection, donors were nominally healthy, but unrecorded immune exposures were probable. Germline CDR1 is LNHDA and CDR2 is SQIVND (reference sequence). The CDR3 totals 15 residues. Use of 60 Vbeta and 13 Jbeta primers characterized the PCR. Here immunoSEQ multiplex PCR was the method, and the copy in TCRdb shows in-frame clones only, minus some. Here the sample spans more than 140,000 clones, about 75% being singletons. Worth noting for this clone: Its specificity is not known. The junction departs from germline at one end; a sequencing error may be responsible.

Study conclusions and caveats: Segments of the TCR beta V type were, in most cases, productive about 90% or about 30% of the time in an earlier analysis. The likely explanation for a cluster of highly shared sequence variants was sequencing artifact.

The receptor was derived from a male donor in good health and CMV-seronegative. The V call is TRBV19, the J call TRBJ2-7; perhaps TRBD2 as D (6 bases). Sequenced: PBMCs. In DNA, the CDR3 is TGTGTCAGTAGTATAGGAAGCGGGCTAGGCTACGAGCAGTACTTC. It specifies CVSSIGSGLGYEQYF.